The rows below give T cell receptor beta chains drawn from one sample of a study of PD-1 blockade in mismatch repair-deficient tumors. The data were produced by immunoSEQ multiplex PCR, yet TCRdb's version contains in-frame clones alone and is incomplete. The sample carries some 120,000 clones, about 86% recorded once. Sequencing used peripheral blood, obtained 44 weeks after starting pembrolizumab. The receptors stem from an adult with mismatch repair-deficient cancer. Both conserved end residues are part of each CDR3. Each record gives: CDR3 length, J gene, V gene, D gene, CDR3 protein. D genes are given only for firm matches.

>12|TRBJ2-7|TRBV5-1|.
CASSLRAGEQYF
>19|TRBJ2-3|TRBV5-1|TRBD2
CASSLGGTSGRKGTDTQYF
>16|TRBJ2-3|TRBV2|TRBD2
CASSPRIQREGVTQYF
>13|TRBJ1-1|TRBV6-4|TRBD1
CASSDPWTGRSFF
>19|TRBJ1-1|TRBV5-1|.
CASRMRPERAGAMNTEAFF
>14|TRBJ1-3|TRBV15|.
CATSRGETGNTIYF
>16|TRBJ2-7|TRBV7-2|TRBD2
CASSSSLWREAYEQYF
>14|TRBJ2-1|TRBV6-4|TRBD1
CASSRQGGNNEQFF
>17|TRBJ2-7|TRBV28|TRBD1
CASSSRDRGPLSYEQYF
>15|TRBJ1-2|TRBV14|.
CASSQDLSRQYGYTF
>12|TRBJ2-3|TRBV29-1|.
CSVSRPGDTQYF
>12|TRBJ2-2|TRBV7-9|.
CATGRGPGELFF
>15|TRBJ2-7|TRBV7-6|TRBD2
CASSLEPGGLYEQYF
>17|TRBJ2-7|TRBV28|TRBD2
CASSYLGEAGLSYEQYF
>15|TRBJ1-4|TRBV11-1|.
CASSKGAGGGEKLFF
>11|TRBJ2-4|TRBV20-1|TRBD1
CSLITGDIQYF
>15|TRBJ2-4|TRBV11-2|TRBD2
CASSSLSGNADIQYF
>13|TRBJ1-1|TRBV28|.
CASSQDPNTEAFF
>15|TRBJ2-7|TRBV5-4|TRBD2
CASSLSSGHAYEQYF
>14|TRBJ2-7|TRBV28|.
CASTQRSSLYEQYF
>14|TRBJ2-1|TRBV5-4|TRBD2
CASSFTAGHNEQFF
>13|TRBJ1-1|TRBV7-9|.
CASSLVTEGEAFF
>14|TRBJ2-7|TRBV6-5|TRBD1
CASSAGTGGVEQYF
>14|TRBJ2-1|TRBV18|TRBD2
CASSPRTSGTEQFF
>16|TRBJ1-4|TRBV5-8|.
CASSLYVFGANEKLFF
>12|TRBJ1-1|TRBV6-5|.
CASSYDNTEAFF
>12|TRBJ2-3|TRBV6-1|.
CASSRVTDTQYF
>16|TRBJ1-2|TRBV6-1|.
CASSEVLGGGTYGYTF
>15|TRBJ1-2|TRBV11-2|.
CASSLMGGQNYGYTF
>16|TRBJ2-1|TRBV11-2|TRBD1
CASSRNTGGRRGGQFF
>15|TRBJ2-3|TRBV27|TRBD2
CASRLAGRTTDTQYF
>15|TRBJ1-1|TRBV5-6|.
CASSLVSGGVRGAFF
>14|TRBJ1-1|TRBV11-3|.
CASSPRHLNTEAFF
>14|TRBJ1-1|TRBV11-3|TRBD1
CASSTGQTNTEAFF
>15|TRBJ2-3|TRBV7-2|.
CASSFRVGAGDTQYF
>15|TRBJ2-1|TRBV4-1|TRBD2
CASSPVGGGYNEQFF
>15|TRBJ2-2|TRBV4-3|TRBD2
CASSQDIVREWELFF
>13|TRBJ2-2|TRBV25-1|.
CASSLGGTGELFF
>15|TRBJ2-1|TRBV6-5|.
CASSYSGRGLDEQFF
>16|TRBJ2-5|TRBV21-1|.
CASSNGRGGGQETQYF
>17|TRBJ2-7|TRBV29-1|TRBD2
CSPGGLAGVNCSYEQYF
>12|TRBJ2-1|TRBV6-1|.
CASSTLGNEQFF
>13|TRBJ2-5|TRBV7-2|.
CASSVLFGETQYF
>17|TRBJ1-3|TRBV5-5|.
CASRASSWGASGNTIYF
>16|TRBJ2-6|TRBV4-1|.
CASSQVRISGANVLTF